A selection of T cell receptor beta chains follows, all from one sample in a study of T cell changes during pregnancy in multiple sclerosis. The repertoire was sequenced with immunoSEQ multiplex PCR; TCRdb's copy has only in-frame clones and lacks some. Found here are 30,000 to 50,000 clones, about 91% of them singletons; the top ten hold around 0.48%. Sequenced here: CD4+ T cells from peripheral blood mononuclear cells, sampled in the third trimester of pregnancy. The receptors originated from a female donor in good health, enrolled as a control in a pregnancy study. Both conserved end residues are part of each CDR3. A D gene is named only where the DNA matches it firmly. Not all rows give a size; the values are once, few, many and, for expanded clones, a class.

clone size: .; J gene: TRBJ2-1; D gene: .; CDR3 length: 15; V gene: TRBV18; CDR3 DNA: TGTGCCAGCTCACCCCACTCGGGCTCCTACAATGAGCAGTTCTTC; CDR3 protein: CASSPHSGSYNEQFF
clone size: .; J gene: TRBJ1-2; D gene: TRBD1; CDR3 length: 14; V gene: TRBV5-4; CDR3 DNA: TGTGCCAGCAGCTTCCCAGGGGGGAACTATGGCTACACCTTC; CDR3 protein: CASSFPGGNYGYTF
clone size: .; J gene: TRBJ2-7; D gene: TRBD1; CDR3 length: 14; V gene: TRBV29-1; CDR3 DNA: TGCAGCGTTGGCGGGACAGGGAACTCCTACGAGCAGTACTTC; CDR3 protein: CSVGGTGNSYEQYF
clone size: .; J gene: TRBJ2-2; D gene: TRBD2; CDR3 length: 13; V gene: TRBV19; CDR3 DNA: TGTGCCAGTATTCGGGGGGGAACCGGGGAGCTGTTTTTT; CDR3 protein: CASIRGGTGELFF
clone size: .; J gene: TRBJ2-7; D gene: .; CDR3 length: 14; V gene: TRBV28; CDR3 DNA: TGTGCCAGCATAAAGGGGGGGTCCTCCCGCGAGCAGTACTTC; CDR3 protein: CASIKGGSSREQYF
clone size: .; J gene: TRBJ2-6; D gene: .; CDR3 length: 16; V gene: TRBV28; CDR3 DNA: TGTGCCAGCAGTTCCAGGGTTCGCTCTGGGGCCAACGTCCTGACTTTC; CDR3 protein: CASSSRVRSGANVLTF
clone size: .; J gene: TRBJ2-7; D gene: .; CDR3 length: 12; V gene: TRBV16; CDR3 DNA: TGTGCCAGCAGCCAATCGGGCGGGGACTGTAACTTC; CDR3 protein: CASSQSGGDCNF
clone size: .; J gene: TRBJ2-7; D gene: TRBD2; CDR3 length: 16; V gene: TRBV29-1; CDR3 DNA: TGCAGCGTTGAAGATCAGATTAGCGGGGGATCCTACGAGCAGTACTTC; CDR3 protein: CSVEDQISGGSYEQYF
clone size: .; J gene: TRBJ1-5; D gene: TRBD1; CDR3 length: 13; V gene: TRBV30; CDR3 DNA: TGTGCCTGGAGTGTACACAGGGGTCAGCCCCAGCATTTT; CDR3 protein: CAWSVHRGQPQHF
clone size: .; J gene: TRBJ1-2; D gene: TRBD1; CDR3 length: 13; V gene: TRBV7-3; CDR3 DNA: TGTGCCAGCAGCTTCGGACAGGGGGACGGCTACACCTTC; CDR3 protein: CASSFGQGDGYTF
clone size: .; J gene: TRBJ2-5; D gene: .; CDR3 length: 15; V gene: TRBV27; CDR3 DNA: TGTGCCAGCAGTGATGTCCAGGGTGGGAAAGAGACCCAGTACTTC; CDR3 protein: CASSDVQGGKETQYF
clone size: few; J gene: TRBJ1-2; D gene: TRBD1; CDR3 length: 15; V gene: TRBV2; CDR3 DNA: TGTGCCAGCATGGGACAGCTGGCCACAAAGCCTGGCTACACCTTC; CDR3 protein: CASMGQLATKPGYTF
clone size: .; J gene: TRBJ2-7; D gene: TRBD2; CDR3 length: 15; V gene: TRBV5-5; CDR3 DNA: TGTGCCAGCAGCTTGTTTAGCGGGGGACAGTACGAGCAGTACTTC; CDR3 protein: CASSLFSGGQYEQYF
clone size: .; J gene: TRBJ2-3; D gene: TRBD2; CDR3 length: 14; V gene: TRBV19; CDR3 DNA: TGTGCCAGTAGCGGGGGGTTTAGCACAGATACGCAGTATTTT; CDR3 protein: CASSGGFSTDTQYF
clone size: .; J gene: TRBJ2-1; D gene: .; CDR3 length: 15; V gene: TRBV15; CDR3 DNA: TGTGCCACCAGCAGAGATCTAGGACAGCGCAATGAGCAGTTCTTC; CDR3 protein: CATSRDLGQRNEQFF